Included here is one TCR beta chain sequence, with context. The antigen is not known. The data are from a study of T-cell memory formation after mild COVID-19. The germline gives CDR1 SGHTA, CDR2 FQGNSA. The germline V and J ends were trimmed by 4 bases and 5 bases, with 17 bases remaining between them. The CDR3 spans 15 residues. TCRdb re-analysed the 5' RACE reads in MiXCR, keeping a single row per CDR3 protein. The sample lists around 310,000 distinct CDR3 sequences, 20% to 25% occurring once. Notes on the study in general: The pre-infection memory compartment contained some responding clones, suggesting cross-reactive memory joined.

The sequenced sample consisted of PBMCs or a T cell subset sorted from them (not recorded which). The chain has TRBV7-2 and TRBJ2-5, with D unresolved. The clonotype originates from a man aged 18 to 29 who had mild COVID-19 (a few samples of this study predate the infection). Cell type and time point are not known. CDR3 DNA: TGTGCCAGCAGCTCCTCTGGACCCCCTGGGGAGACCCAGTACTTC. Translating it yields CASSSSGPPGETQYF.